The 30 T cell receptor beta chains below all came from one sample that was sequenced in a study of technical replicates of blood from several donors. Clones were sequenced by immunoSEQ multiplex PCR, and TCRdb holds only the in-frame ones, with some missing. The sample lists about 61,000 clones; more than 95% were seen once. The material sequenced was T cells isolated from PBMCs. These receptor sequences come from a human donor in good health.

CDR3 loop: CASSLVGQGTEAFF. For the CDR3, the DNA is TGTGCCAGCAGCTTAGTAGGCCAGGGAACTGAAGCTTTCTTT. This sequence joins TRBV7-9 and TRBJ1-1, with a tentative D call TRBD1 (5 bases). The germline V and J ends were trimmed by 1 base and 5 bases, with 11 bases remaining between them. This CDR3 contains 14 residues. Germline CDR1 SEHNR, CDR2 FQNEAQ (reference sequence).

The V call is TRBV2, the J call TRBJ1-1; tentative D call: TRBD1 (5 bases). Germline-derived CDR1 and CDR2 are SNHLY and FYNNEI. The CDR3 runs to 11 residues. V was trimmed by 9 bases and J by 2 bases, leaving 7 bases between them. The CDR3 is CASTGNTEAFF. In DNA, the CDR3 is TGTGCCAGTACAGGTAACACTGAAGCTTTCTTT.

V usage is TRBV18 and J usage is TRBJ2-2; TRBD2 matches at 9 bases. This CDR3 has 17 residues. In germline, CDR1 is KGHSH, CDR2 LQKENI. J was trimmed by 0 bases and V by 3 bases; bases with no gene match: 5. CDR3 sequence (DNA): TGTGCCAGCTCACCTTACGGGACTAGCACGAACACCGGGGAGCTGTTTTTT. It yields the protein CASSPYGTSTNTGELFF.

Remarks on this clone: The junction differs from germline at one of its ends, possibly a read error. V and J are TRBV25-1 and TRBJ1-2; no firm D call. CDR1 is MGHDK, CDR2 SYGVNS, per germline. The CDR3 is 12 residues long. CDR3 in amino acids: CASMAGNSGYTF. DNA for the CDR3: TGTGCCAGCATGGCCGGGAACTCTGGCTACACCTTC.

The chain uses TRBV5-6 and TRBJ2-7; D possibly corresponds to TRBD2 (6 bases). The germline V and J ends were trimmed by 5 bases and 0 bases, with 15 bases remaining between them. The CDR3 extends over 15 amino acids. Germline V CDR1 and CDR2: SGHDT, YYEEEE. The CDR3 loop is CASSGVGTHSYEQYF. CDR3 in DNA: TGTGCCAGCAGTGGGGTTGGGACTCACTCCTACGAGCAGTACTTC. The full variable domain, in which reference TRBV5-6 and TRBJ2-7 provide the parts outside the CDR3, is DAGVTQSPTHLIKTRGQQVTLRCSPKSGHDTVSWYQQALGQGPQFIFQYYEEEERQRGNFPDRFSGHQFPNYSSELNVNALLLGDSALYLCASSGVGTHSYEQYFGPGTRLTVT.

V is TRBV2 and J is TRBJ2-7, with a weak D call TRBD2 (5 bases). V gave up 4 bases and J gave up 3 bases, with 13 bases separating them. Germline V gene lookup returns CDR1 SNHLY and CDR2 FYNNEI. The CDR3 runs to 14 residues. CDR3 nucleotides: TGTGCCAGCAGTGTGGGCAGCGGCCTCTACGAGCAGTACTTC. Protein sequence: CASSVGSGLYEQYF. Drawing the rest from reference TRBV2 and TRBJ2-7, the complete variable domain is EPEVTQTPSHQVTQMGQEVILRCVPISNHLYFYWYRQILGQKVEFLVSFYNNEISEKSEIFDDQFSVERPDGSNFTLKIRSTKLEDSAMYFCASSVGSGLYEQYFGPGTRLTVT.

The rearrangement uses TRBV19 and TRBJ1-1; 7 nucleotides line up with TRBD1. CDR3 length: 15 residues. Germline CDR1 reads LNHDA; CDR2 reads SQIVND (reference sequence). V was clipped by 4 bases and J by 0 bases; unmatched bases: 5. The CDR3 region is CASSRLGTVNTEAFF. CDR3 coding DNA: TGTGCCAGTAGTAGACTCGGGACAGTGAACACTGAAGCTTTCTTT. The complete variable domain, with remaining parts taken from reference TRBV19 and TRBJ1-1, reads DGGITQSPKYLFRKEGQNVTLSCEQNLNHDAMYWYRQDPGQGLRLIYYSQIVNDFQKGDIAEGYSVSREKKESFPLTVTSAQKNPTAFYLCASSRLGTVNTEAFFGQGTRLTVV.

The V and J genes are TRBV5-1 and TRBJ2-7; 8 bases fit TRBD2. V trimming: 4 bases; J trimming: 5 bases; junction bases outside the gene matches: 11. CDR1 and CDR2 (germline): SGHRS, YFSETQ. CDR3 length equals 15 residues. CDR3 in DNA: TGCGCCAGCAGCCTCAGTCGGGGCGGGGGGAACGAGCAGTACTTC. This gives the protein CASSLSRGGGNEQYF.

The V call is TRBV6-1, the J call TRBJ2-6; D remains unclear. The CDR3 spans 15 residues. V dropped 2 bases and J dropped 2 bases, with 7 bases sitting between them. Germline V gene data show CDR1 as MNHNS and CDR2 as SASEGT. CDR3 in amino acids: CASSETTAGANVLTF. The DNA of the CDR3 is TGTGCCAGCAGTGAAACAACAGCTGGGGCCAACGTCCTGACTTTC.

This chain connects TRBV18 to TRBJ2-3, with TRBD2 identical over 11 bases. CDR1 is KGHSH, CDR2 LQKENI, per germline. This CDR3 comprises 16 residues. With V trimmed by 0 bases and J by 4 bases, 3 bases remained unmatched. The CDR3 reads CASSPPSGGAPDTQYF. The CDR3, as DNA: TGTGCCAGCTCACCACCTAGCGGGGGGGCCCCAGATACGCAGTATTTT.

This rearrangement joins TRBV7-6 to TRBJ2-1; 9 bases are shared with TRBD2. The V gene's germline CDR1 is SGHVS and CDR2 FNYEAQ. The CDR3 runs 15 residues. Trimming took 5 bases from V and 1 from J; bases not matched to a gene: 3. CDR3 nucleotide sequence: TGTGCCAGCAGCCCGGGACTAGCATCCTACAATGAGCAGTTCTTC. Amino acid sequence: CASSPGLASYNEQFF.

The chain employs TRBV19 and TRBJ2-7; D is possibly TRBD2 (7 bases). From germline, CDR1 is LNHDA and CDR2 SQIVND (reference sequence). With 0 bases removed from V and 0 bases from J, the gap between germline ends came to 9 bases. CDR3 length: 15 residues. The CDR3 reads CASSIEAGASYEQYF. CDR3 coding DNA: TGTGCCAGTAGTATAGAGGCGGGGGCCTCCTACGAGCAGTACTTC.

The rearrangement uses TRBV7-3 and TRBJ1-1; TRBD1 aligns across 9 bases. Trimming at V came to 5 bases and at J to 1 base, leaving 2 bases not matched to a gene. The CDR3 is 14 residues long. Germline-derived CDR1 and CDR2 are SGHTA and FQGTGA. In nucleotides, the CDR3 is TGTGCCAGCAGCAAACAGGGGGCGAACACTGAAGCTTTCTTT. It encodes CASSKQGANTEAFF.

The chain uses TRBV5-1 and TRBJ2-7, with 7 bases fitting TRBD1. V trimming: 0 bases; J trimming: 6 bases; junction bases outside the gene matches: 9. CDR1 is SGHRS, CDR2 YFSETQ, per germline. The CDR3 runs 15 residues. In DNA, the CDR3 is TGCGCCAGCAGCTTGGCGGCAGGGGGTCAACCCGAGCAGTACTTC. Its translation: CASSLAAGGQPEQYF.

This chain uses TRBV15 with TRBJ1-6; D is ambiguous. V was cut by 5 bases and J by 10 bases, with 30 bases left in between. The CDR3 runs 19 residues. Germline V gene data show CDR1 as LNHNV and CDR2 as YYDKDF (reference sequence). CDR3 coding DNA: TGTGCCACCAGCGGAACCCTACTGTCAGGAGGGCCGCTATACTCACCCCTCCACTTT. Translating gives CATSGTLLSGGPLYSPLHF.

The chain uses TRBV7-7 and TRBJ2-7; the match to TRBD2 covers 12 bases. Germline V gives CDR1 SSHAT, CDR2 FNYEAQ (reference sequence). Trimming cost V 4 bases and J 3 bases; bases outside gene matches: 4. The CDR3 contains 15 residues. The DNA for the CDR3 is TGTGCCAGCAGCTGGACTAGCGGGGAACTCTACGAGCAGTACTTC. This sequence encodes CASSWTSGELYEQYF.

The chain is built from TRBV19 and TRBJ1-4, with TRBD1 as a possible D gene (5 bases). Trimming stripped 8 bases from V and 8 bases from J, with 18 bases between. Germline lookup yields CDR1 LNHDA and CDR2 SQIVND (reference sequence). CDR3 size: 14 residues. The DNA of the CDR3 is TGTGCCAGTCATTTTTTGGGGGGTTACGAAAAACTGTTTTTT. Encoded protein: CASHFLGGYEKLFF.

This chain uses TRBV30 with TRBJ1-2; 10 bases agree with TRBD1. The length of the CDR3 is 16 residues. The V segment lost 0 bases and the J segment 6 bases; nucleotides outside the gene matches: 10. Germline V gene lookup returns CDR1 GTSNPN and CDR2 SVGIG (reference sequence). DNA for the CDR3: TGTGCCTGGAGTGTATTAGGGACAGGGGTCGGTAATGGCTACACCTTC. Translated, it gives CAWSVLGTGVGNGYTF.

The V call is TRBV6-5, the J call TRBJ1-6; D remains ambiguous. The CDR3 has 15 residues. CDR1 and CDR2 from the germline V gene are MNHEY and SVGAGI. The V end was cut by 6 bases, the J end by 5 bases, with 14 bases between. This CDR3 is CASSPQNSNNSPLHF. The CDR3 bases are TGTGCCAGCAGCCCACAGAATTCAAATAATTCACCCCTCCACTTT.

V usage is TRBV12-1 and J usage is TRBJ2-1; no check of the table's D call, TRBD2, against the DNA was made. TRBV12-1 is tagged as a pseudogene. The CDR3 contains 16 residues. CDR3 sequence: CASSFSRGGRDNEQFF. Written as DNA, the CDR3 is TGTGCCAGCAGCTTTAGTCGGGGGGGGCGCGACAATGAGCAGTTCTTC.

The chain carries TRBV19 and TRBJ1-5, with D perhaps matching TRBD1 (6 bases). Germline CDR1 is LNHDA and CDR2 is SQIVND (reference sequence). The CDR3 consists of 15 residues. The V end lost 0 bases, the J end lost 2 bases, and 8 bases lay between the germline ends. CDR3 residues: CASSIEAGGNQPQHF. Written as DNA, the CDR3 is TGTGCCAGTAGTATAGAGGCAGGGGGCAATCAGCCCCAGCATTTT.

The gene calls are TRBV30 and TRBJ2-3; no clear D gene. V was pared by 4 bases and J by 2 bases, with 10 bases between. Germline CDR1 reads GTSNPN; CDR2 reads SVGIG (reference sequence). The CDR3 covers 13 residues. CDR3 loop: CAWKRRITDTQYF. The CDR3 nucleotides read TGTGCCTGGAAGAGGCGTATCACAGATACGCAGTATTTT.

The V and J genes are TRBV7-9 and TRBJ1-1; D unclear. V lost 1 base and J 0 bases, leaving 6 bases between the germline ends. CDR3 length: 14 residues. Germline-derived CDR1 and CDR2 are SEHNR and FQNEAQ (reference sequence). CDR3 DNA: TGTGCCAGCAGCTTAGAACAATTGAACACTGAAGCTTTCTTT. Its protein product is CASSLEQLNTEAFF.

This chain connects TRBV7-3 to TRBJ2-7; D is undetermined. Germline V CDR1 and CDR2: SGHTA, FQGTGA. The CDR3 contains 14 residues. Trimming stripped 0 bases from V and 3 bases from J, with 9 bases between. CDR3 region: CASSLTSANYEQYF. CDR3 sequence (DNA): TGTGCCAGCAGCTTAACAAGCGCCAACTACGAGCAGTACTTC. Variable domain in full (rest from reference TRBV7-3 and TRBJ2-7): GAGVSQTPSNKVTEKGKYVELRCDPISGHTALYWYRQSLGQGPEFLIYFQGTGAADDSGLPNDRFFAVRPEGSVSTLKIQRTERGDSAVYLCASSLTSANYEQYFGPGTRLTVT.

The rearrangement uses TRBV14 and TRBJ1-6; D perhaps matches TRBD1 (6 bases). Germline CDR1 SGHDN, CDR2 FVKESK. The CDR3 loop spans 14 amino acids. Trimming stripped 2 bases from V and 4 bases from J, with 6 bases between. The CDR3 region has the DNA TGTGCCAGCAGCCAAACAGGGTATAATTCACCCCTCCACTTT. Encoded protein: CASSQTGYNSPLHF.

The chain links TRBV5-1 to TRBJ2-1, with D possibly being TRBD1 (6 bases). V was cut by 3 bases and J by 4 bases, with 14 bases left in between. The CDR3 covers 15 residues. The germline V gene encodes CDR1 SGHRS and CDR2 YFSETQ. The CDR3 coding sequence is TGCGCCAGCAGCTATAGACAGGATCAGTACAATGAGCAGTTCTTC. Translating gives CASSYRQDQYNEQFF.

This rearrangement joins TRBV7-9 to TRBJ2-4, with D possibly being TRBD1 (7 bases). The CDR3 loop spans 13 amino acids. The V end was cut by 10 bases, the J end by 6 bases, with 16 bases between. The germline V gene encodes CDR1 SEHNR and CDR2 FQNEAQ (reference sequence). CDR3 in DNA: TGTGCCACCGGACAGGACGGGAGAAACATTCAGTACTTC. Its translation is CATGQDGRNIQYF.

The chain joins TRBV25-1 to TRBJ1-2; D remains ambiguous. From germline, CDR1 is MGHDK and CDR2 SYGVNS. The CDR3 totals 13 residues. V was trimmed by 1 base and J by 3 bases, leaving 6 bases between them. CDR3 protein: CASSELADYGYTF. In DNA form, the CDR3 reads TGTGCCAGCAGTGAATTGGCTGACTATGGCTACACCTTC.

For the CDR3, the DNA is TGCGCCAGCAGCTTGGGGACAGGGGGACGAAGGACTAATGAAAAACTGTTTTTT. This sequence encodes CASSLGTGGRRTNEKLFF. V and J are TRBV5-1 and TRBJ1-4; TRBD1 matches 10 bases. CDR3 length: 18 amino acids. J gave up 2 bases and V 0 bases, and 7 bases lay outside the gene matches. The germline V gene encodes CDR1 SGHRS and CDR2 YFSETQ.

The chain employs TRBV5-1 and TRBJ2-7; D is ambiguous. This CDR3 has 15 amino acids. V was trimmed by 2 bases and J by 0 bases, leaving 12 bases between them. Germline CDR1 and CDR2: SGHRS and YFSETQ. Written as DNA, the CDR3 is TGCGCCAGCAGCTTTAACACCGTATTCTCCTACGAGCAGTACTTC. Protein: CASSFNTVFSYEQYF. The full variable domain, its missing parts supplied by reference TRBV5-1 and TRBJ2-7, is KAGVTQTPRYLIKTRGQQVTLSCSPISGHRSVSWYQQTPGQGLQFLFEYFSETQRNKGNFPGRFSGRQFSNSRSEMNVSTLELGDSALYLCASSFNTVFSYEQYFGPGTRLTVT.